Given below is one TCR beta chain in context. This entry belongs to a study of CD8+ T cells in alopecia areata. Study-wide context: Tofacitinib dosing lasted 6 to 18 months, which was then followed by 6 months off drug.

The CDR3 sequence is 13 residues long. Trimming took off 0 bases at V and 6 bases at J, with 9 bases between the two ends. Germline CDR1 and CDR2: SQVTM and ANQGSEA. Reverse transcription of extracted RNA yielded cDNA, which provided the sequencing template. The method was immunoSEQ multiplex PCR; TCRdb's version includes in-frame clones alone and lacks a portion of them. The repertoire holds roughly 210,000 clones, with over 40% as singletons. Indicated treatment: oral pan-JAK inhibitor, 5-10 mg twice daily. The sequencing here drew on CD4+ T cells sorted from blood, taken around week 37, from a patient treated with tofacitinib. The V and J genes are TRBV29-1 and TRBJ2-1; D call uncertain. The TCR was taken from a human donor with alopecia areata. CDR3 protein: CSVEDRRFNEQFF. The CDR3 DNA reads TGCAGCGTTGAAGATCGACGTTTCAATGAGCAGTTCTTC.